The T cell receptor beta chain under discussion was sequenced for a study of CD8 T cells in ankylosing spondylitis. TCRdb independently ran MiXCR on the 5' RACE reads; one entry per CDR3 protein. The sample has about 320,000 distinct CDR3 sequences, roughly 12% seen once. Only a few counts were recorded for this clonotype. Germline V gives CDR1 SGHKS, CDR2 YYEKEE (reference sequence). Unmatched junction bases numbered 12, after V lost 4 bases and J lost 1 base. The CDR3 extends over 17 amino acids. The sample was blood, either unsorted or a sorted T cell fraction (not recorded which). The chain employs TRBV5-5 and TRBJ1-2, with 8 nucleotides matching TRBD1. This TCR was sampled from a female donor with ankylosing spondylitis or in good health (not recorded which). The CDR3 DNA reads as TGTGCCAGCAGCCTTGGGACAGGCACCGGGGTTAACTATGGCTACACCTTC. Translated, it gives CASSLGTGTGVNYGYTF.